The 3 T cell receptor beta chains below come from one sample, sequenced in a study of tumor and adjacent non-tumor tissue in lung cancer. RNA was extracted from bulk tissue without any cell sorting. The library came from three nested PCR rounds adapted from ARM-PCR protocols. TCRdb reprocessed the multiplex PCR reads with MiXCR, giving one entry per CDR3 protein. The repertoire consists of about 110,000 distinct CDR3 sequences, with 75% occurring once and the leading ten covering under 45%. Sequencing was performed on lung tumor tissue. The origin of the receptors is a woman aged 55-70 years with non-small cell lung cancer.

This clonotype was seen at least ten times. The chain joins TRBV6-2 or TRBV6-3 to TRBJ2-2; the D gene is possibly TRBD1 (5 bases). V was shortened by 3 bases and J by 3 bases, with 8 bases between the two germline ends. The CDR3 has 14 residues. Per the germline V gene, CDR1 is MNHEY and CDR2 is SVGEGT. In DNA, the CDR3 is TGTGCCAGCAGTTATAAGGGGTACACCGGGGAGCTGTTTTTT. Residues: CASSYKGYTGELFF.

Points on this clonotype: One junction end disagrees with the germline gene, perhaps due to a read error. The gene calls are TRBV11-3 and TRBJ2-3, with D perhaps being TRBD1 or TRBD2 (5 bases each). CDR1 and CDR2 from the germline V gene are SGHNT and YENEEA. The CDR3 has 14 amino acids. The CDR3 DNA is TGTGCCGGCAGCTTTGTCAGGGAGACGGATACGCAGTATTTT. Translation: CAGSFVRETDTQYF.

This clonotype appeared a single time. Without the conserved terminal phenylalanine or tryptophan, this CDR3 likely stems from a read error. For the CDR3, the DNA is TGTGCCAGCAGCAGAGGCAGAGATCAACCCCAGCATTCT. This sequence encodes CASSRGRDQPQHS. The J gene is TRBJ1-5, the V gene TRBV11-3, with unresolved D. This CDR3 has 13 residues. The germline CDR1 and CDR2 sequences are SGHNT and YENEEA.